The rows below give T cell receptor beta chains drawn from one sample of a study of blood T cells in healthy people across ages. One entry per CDR3 protein, called by TCRdb with MiXCR from the 5' RACE reads. The table lists approximately 1.5 million distinct CDR3 sequences, 40% to 45% of them singletons, with under 5% in the top ten. The sequenced material came from blood. The receptors here all came from a young woman in good health. The CDR3 runs from the conserved cysteine through the conserved F or W. Size tells how often a clone was seen (once, few, many) or the class of an expanded clone, and some rows leave it out.

size: NA; V: TRBV5-1; J: TRBJ2-3; CDR3: CASSLAPSGNTDTQYF
size: NA; V: TRBV7-9; J: TRBJ2-7; CDR3: CASSLASGFYEQYF
size: NA; V: TRBV6-6; J: NA; CDR3: CASKQTSGRSSYNEQYF
size: NA; V: TRBV7-2; J: TRBJ2-7; CDR3: CASSHRLISYEQYF
size: NA; V: TRBV7-9; J: TRBJ1-2; CDR3: CASSVGRRAGYTF
size: NA; V: TRBV7-2; J: TRBJ2-3; CDR3: CASSPGQSTGPQYF
size: NA; V: TRBV29-1; J: TRBJ2-7; CDR3: CSVSKGLAGYEQYF
size: few; V: TRBV15; J: TRBJ1-4; CDR3: CATRTRGNEKLFF
size: NA; V: TRBV12-3/TRBV12-4; J: TRBJ2-7; CDR3: CASSLGQGGNEQYF
size: NA; V: TRBV7-2; J: TRBJ2-3; CDR3: CASSPRWGGTDTQYF
size: few; V: TRBV18; J: TRBJ2-1; CDR3: CASSAGTGVYNEQFF
size: few; V: TRBV20-1; J: TRBJ2-1; CDR3: CSARDFSGGQYNEQFF
size: NA; V: TRBV28; J: TRBJ2-3; CDR3: CASSSGLIADTQYF
size: NA; V: TRBV7-9; J: TRBJ2-1; CDR3: CASSQLTVGASGIYNEQFF
size: NA; V: TRBV12-3/TRBV12-4; J: TRBJ1-5; CDR3: CASSFGDRGRNQPQHF
size: NA; V: TRBV3-1; J: TRBJ1-4; CDR3: CASSAGLRHLREKLFF
size: many; V: TRBV28; J: TRBJ1-2; CDR3: CASSLGGYNYGYTF
size: NA; V: TRBV20-1; J: TRBJ2-3; CDR3: CSANFGGPTDTQYF
size: NA; V: TRBV29-1; J: TRBJ2-5; CDR3: CSVAASGTFNEQYF
size: NA; V: TRBV5-6; J: TRBJ2-7; CDR3: CASSFGGGFGYEQYF
size: once; V: TRBV12-5; J: TRBJ2-3; CDR3: CAAGTSGGAGADTQYF
size: NA; V: TRBV9; J: TRBJ2-1; CDR3: CASSVGGLRETQFF
size: once; V: TRBV2; J: TRBJ2-7; CDR3: CASRSDVSSYEQYF
size: few; V: TRBV9; J: TRBJ2-3; CDR3: CASSVSSGGTDTQYF
size: NA; V: TRBV20-1; J: TRBJ2-7; CDR3: CSARVEGPVNEQYF
size: few; V: TRBV4-3; J: NA; CDR3: CASSHKIRSRTQYF
size: few; V: TRBV9; J: TRBJ1-6; CDR3: CASGSQRGNSPLHF
size: few; V: TRBV29-1; J: TRBJ2-1; CDR3: CSAIAGASYNEQFF
size: NA; V: TRBV4-3; J: TRBJ2-3; CDR3: CASSPQTEPKSTDTQYF
size: few; V: TRBV9; J: TRBJ1-2; CDR3: CASSVGGSQNYGYTF
size: NA; V: TRBV7-6; J: TRBJ2-1; CDR3: CASSLMGLTNEQFF
size: NA; V: TRBV4-3; J: TRBJ2-1; CDR3: CASSHDLAGGGQFF
size: NA; V: TRBV7-9; J: NA; CDR3: CASSIIGQGGETQYF
size: NA; V: TRBV7-2; J: TRBJ2-3; CDR3: CASSSAQGQTDTQYF
size: NA; V: TRBV13; J: TRBJ1-3; CDR3: CASSSGTGPFSGNTIYF